These T cell receptor beta chains were read from a single sample in a study of control samples from healthy donors and cancer patients. Assay: immunoSEQ multiplex PCR; the TCRdb copy retains only in-frame clones and omits some. The sample carries approximately 100,000 clones, over 85% recorded once. Sequenced input: blood. These receptors originate from a human donor in good health. The donor label of this sample is uncertain. Each CDR3 is given with its conserved first and last residue. A D gene is named only where the DNA matches it firmly. Only part of the rows carry a size: once, few, many, or a class if the clone is expanded.

V,J,size,length,D,DNA,CDR3
TRBV19,TRBJ1-1,NA,15,NA,TGTGCCAGTAGTATAGCCCCAGAGTCGGACACTGAAGCTTTCTTT,CASSIAPESDTEAFF
TRBV25-1,TRBJ1-2,once,13,NA,TGTGCCAGCAGTGATGGACGATCGGGGCACTACACCTTC,CASSDGRSGHYTF
TRBV9,TRBJ2-6,NA,19,NA,TGTGCCAGCAGCGTAGGTGGACAGTCTCCCCGTTCTGGGGCCAACGTCCTGACTTTC,CASSVGGQSPRSGANVLTF
TRBV30,TRBJ1-1,NA,12,NA,TGTGCCTGGAGTGTGGGGGACACTGAAGCTTTCTTT,CAWSVGDTEAFF
TRBV5-1,TRBJ2-5,NA,15,NA,TGCGCCAGCATCCGGGGGTCAGGCGGTGAAGAGACCCAGTACTTC,CASIRGSGGEETQYF
TRBV12-3/TRBV12-4,TRBJ2-7,NA,12,NA,TGTGCCAGCAGTTTGGGGGAACCCGAGCAGTACTTC,CASSLGEPEQYF
TRBV9,TRBJ1-1,NA,13,NA,TGTGCCAGCAGCGTAGCCGGGGACACTGAAGCTTTCTTT,CASSVAGDTEAFF
TRBV5-4,TRBJ2-5,NA,13,NA,TGTGCCAGCAGCCACGGATCGGGGGAGACCCAGTACTTC,CASSHGSGETQYF
TRBV24-1,TRBJ1-2,NA,15,TRBD1,TGTGCCACCAGTGATTCCCGACAGGGGAACTATGGCTACACCTTC,CATSDSRQGNYGYTF
TRBV19,TRBJ2-7,NA,14,NA,TGTGCCACCGCCCCCGCAGTCCGGGACTACGAGCAGTACTTC,CATAPAVRDYEQYF
TRBV3-1/TRBV3-2,TRBJ2-2,NA,14,NA,TGTGCCAGCAGCCAAGGCAGGGTCTCCGGGGAGCTGTTTTTT,CASSQGRVSGELFF
TRBV4-2,TRBJ1-2,NA,13,NA,TGTGCCAGCAGCCAAGATCGAGGGGATGGCTACACCTTC,CASSQDRGDGYTF
TRBV6-2/TRBV6-3,TRBJ2-2,NA,17,NA,TGTGCCAGCAGTTACTCGAGTAGGCAGATTAACACCGGGGAGCTGTTTTTT,CASSYSSRQINTGELFF
TRBV27,TRBJ1-1,NA,14,NA,TGTGCCAGCAGTTTACTTGAAAAGAACACTGAAGCTTTCTTT,CASSLLEKNTEAFF
TRBV6-1,TRBJ1-5,NA,16,NA,TGTGCCAGCAGTGAATTTCCCAGGCGGGGGGGTCAGCCCCAGCATTTT,CASSEFPRRGGQPQHF
TRBV18,TRBJ2-5,once,14,NA,TGTGCCAGCTCACCACCCTCCCTGCGGGAGACCCAGTACTTC,CASSPPSLRETQYF
TRBV6-5,TRBJ1-5,NA,14,TRBD1,TGTGCCAGCAGTCCTCGGACAGGGAATCAGCCCCAGCATTTT,CASSPRTGNQPQHF
TRBV5-4,TRBJ2-5,NA,18,TRBD2,TGTGCCAGCAGCCGAGGACTAGCGGGGGGGACTCTCCAAGAGACCCAGTACTTC,CASSRGLAGGTLQETQYF
TRBV4-3,TRBJ1-4,NA,17,NA,TGCGCCAGCAGCCAAGAGGAAAGAAAGCCAACTAATGAAAAACTGTTTTTT,CASSQEERKPTNEKLFF
TRBV18,TRBJ2-3,NA,15,NA,TGTGCCAGCTCACCAATTCCGGGGACCTTAGATACGCAGTATTTT,CASSPIPGTLDTQYF
TRBV7-6,TRBJ1-4,NA,15,NA,TGTGCCAGCAGCTTAGCGCCCTCTGGAGGTGAAAAACTGTTTTTT,CASSLAPSGGEKLFF
TRBV30,TRBJ1-2,NA,14,NA,TGTGCCTGGGTACTCCCGGGAGGCTCCTATGGCTACACCTTC,CAWVLPGGSYGYTF
TRBV2,TRBJ1-4,NA,18,TRBD1,TGTGCCAGCAGTGAAGTTGGGGACAGGGGGCATGGTAATGAAAAACTGTTTTTT,CASSEVGDRGHGNEKLFF
TRBV10-3,TRBJ2-2,NA,14,NA,TGTGCCATCAGTGAGGGCCAGGGTGTCGGGGAGCTGTTTTTT,CAISEGQGVGELFF
TRBV3-1/TRBV3-2,TRBJ2-2,NA,17,TRBD2,TGTGCCAGCAGTCAACTGACTAGCGGGGGGGGCACCGGGGAGCTGTTTTTT,CASSQLTSGGGTGELFF
TRBV6-5,TRBJ1-5,few,14,TRBD1,TGTGCCAGCAGCGTACAGGGGCGGAATCAGCCCCAGCATTTT,CASSVQGRNQPQHF
TRBV4-2,TRBJ2-5,NA,16,NA,TGTGCCAGCAGCCAAGATGGGTCGGTGGCGCAAGAGACCCAGTACTTC,CASSQDGSVAQETQYF
TRBV18,TRBJ2-6,NA,16,NA,TGTGCCAGCTCCTCGCAACAGGGCCCTGGGGCCAACGTCCTGACTTTC,CASSSQQGPGANVLTF
TRBV11-3,TRBJ2-2,once,13,NA,TGTGCCAGCAGCTCACAGGGTTCCGGGGAGCTGTTTTTT,CASSSQGSGELFF
TRBV2,TRBJ1-1,NA,13,NA,TGTGCCAGCAGAGGTGGAAGGAACACTGAAGCTTTCTTT,CASRGGRNTEAFF
TRBV6-6,TRBJ2-2,NA,17,TRBD1,TGTGCCAGCAGTCCCTACGGGACAGGGGGTGCGTTCGGGGAGCTGTTTTTT,CASSPYGTGGAFGELFF
TRBV6-6,TRBJ2-2,NA,16,NA,TGTGCCAGCAGTTACGGGCCATCCGGAGGGGCCGGGGAGCTGTTTTTT,CASSYGPSGGAGELFF
TRBV6-5,TRBJ2-5,NA,11,NA,TGTGCCAGCAGCCTTGGAGAGACCCAGTACTTC,CASSLGETQYF
TRBV7-9,TRBJ1-1,NA,14,NA,TGTGCCAGCAGCCCAACTGGGGTTATGACTGAAGCTTTCTTT,CASSPTGVMTEAFF
TRBV19,TRBJ2-2,NA,16,TRBD2,TGTGCCAGTAGTGGAATAGCGGGGGGGACCACCGGGGAGCTGTTTTTT,CASSGIAGGTTGELFF
TRBV5-1,TRBJ1-1,NA,12,NA,TGCGCCAGCAGTTCGGGCGCCACTGAAGCTTTCTTT,CASSSGATEAFF
TRBV25-1,TRBJ1-1,few,14,NA,TGTGCCAGCAGTGTTTCCAGAAAGAACACTGAAGCTTTCTTT,CASSVSRKNTEAFF
TRBV19,TRBJ2-1,NA,14,NA,TGTGCCAGCGGTGAAGAGGGGGAGTACAATGAGCAGTTCTTC,CASGEEGEYNEQFF
TRBV27,TRBJ1-2,NA,17,NA,TGTGCCAGCAGTTTATCTAGGCAGGGAGGTTGGGGTTATGGCTACACCTTC,CASSLSRQGGWGYGYTF
TRBV6-5,TRBJ2-1,NA,14,NA,TGTGCCAGCAGTTACGCATTTTGGGACAATGAGCAGTTCTTC,CASSYAFWDNEQFF
TRBV5-1,TRBJ2-1,NA,20,TRBD2,TGCGCCAGCAGGCGTGGAGGGTCTAATCCAGCGGGGGCCCCTTACAATGAGCAGTTCTTC,CASRRGGSNPAGAPYNEQFF
TRBV7-7,TRBJ2-1,NA,15,TRBD1,TGTGCTAGCAGCCAGTCCGGGACAGACATCAATGAGCAGTTCTTC,CASSQSGTDINEQFF
TRBV24-1,TRBJ2-2,NA,15,NA,TGTGCCACCAGTGTTGCCAGGGGTCACACCGGGGAGCTGTTTTTT,CATSVARGHTGELFF
TRBV4-1,TRBJ1-2,NA,14,TRBD1,TGCGCCAGCAGCCAAAGACAGGGGGTATATGGCTACACCTTC,CASSQRQGVYGYTF
TRBV2,TRBJ1-1,NA,15,TRBD1,TGTGCCAGCAGGGAGGGACAGGGGAGAGGCACTGAAGCTTTCTTT,CASREGQGRGTEAFF
TRBV2,TRBJ2-5,NA,15,TRBD2,TGTGCCAGCAGTAGCAGGCGGGGGGCCCGAGAGACCCAGTACTTC,CASSSRRGARETQYF
TRBV11-3,TRBJ1-4,NA,15,TRBD1,TGTGCCAGCAGCCCCCGACAGGGGAAAAATGAAAAACTGTTTTTT,CASSPRQGKNEKLFF
TRBV24-1,TRBJ1-6,NA,12,NA,TGTGCCACCAGTGGATTGTCGGGGGCCCTCCACTTT,CATSGLSGALHF
TRBV24-1,TRBJ1-6,NA,14,NA,TGTGCCACCAGTGCAGGACAGTATAATTCACCCCTCCACTTT,CATSAGQYNSPLHF
TRBV5-1,TRBJ2-1,NA,16,NA,TGCGCCAGCAGCTTGGTATCTGGGAATACCTACAATGAGCAGTTCTTC,CASSLVSGNTYNEQFF
TRBV5-4,TRBJ1-1,NA,12,NA,TGTGCCAGCAGCTTCCGTGGTACTGAAGCTTTCTTT,CASSFRGTEAFF
TRBV28,TRBJ2-1,NA,14,TRBD2,TGTGCCAGCCTTGGAGCGGGGTGGGTCTATGAGCAGTTCTTC,CASLGAGWVYEQFF